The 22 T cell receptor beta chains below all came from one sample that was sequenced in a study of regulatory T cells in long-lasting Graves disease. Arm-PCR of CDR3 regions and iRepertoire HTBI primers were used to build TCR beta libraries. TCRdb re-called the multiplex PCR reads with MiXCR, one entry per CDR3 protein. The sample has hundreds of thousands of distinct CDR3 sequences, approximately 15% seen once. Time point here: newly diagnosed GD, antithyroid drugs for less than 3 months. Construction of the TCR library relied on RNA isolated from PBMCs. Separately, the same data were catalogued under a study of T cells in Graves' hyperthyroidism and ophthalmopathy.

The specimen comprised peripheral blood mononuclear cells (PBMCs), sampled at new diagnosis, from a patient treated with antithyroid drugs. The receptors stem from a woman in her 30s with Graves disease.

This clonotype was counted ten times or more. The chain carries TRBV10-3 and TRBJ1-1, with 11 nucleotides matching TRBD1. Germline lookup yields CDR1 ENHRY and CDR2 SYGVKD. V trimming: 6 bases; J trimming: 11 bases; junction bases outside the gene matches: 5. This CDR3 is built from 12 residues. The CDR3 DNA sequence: TGTGCCATCAGCACTGGACAGGGGGCGGCTTTCTTT. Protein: CAISTGQGAAFF.

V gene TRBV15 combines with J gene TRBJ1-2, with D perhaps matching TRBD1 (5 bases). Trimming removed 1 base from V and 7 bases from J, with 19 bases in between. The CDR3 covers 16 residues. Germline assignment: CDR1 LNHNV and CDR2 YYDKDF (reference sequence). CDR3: CATSRVYLAGLGGYTF. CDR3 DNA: TGTGCCACCAGCAGAGTTTACTTGGCAGGGCTAGGTGGCTACACCTTC.

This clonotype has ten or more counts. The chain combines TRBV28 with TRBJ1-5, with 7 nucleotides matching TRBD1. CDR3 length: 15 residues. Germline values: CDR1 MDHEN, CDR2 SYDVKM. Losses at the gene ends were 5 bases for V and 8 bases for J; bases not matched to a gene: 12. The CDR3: CASSTSQQGRKPQHF. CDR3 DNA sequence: TGTGCCAGCAGTACTTCTCAACAGGGGAGGAAGCCCCAGCATTTT.

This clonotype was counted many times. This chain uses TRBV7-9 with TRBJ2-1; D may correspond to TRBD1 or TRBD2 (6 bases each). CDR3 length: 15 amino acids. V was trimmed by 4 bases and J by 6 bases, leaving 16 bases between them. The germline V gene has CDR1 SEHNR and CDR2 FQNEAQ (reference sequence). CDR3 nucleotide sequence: TGTGCCAGCAGCTCGACGAGGGGGGCGGGCAATGAGCAGTTCTTC. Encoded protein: CASSSTRGAGNEQFF.

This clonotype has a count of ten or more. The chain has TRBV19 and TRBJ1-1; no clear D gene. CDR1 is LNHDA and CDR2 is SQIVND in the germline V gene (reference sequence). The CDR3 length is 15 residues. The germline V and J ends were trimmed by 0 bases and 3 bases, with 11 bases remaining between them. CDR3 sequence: CASSIEAVGDTEAFF. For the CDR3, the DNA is TGTGCCAGTAGTATAGAGGCGGTCGGGGACACTGAAGCTTTCTTT. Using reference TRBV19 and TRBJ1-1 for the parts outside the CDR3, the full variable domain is DGGITQSPKYLFRKEGQNVTLSCEQNLNHDAMYWYRQDPGQGLRLIYYSQIVNDFQKGDIAEGYSVSREKKESFPLTVTSAQKNPTAFYLCASSIEAVGDTEAFFGQGTRLTVV.

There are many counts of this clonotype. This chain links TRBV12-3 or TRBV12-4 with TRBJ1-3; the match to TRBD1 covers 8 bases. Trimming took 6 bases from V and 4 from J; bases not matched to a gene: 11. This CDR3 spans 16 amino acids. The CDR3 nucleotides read TGTGCCAGCAGGCCACAGGGGGTTGGTGAGGGAAACACCATATATTTT. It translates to CASRPQGVGEGNTIYF.

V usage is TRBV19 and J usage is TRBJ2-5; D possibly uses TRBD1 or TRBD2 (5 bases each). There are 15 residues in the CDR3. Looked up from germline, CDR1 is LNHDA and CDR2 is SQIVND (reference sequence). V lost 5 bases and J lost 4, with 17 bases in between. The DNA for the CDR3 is TGTGCCAGTAGTCCGGTCGGGACCGTGGGAGAGACCCAGTACTTC. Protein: CASSPVGTVGETQYF.

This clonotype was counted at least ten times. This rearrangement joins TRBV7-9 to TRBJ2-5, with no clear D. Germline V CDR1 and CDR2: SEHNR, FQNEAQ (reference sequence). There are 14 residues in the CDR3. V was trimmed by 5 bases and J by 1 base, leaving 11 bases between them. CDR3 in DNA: TGTGCCAGCAGCAGAGAGGTTTTCCAAGAGACCCAGTACTTC. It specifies CASSREVFQETQYF. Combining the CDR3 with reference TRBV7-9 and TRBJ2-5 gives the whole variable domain DTGVSQNPRHKITKRGQNVTFRCDPISEHNRLYWYRQTLGQGPEFLTYFQNEAQLEKSRLLSDRFSAERPKGSFSTLEIQRTEQGDSAMYLCASSREVFQETQYFGPGTRLLVL.

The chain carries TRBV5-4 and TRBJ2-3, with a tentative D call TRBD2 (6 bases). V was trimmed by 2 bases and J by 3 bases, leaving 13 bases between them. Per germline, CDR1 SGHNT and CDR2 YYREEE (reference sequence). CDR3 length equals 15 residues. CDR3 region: CASSLQVGGTDTQYF. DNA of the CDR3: TGTGCCAGCAGCTTACAAGTTGGGGGGACAGATACGCAGTATTTT.

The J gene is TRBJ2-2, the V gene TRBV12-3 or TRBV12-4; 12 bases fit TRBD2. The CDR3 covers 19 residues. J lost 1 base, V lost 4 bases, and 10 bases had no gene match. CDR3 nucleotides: TGTGCCAGCAGTTCGGGACTAGCGGGCGCACCTAAGAACACCGGGGAGCTGTTTTTT. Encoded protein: CASSSGLAGAPKNTGELFF.

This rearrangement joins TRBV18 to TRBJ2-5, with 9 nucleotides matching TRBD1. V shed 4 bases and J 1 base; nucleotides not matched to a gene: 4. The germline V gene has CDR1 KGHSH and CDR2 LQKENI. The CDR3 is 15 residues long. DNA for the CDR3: TGTGCCAGCTCACACCCGACAGGGGGCCAAGAGACCCAGTACTTC. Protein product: CASSHPTGGQETQYF.

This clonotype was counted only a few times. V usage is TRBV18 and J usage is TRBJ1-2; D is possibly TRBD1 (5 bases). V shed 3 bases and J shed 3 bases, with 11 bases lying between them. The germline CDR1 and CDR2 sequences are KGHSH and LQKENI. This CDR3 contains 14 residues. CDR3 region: CASSPWGSDYGYTF. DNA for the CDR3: TGTGCCAGCTCACCCTGGGGGTCCGACTATGGCTACACCTTC.

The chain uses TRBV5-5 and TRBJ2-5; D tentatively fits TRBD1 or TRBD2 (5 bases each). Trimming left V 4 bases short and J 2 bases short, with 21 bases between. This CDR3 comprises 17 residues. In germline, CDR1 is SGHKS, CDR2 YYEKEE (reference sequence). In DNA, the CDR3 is TGTGCCAGCAGCCCCGGGGCAGGCTTCTCTTTACAAGAGACCCAGTACTTC. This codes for CASSPGAGFSLQETQYF.

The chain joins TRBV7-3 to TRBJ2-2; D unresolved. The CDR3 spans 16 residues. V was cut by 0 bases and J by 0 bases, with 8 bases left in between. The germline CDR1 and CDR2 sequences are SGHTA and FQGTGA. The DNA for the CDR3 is TGTGCCAGCAGCTTAACCCAGTTCGCGAACACCGGGGAGCTGTTTTTT. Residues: CASSLTQFANTGELFF. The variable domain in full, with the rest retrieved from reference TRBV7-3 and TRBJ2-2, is GAGVSQTPSNKVTEKGKYVELRCDPISGHTALYWYRQSLGQGPEFLIYFQGTGAADDSGLPNDRFFAVRPEGSVSTLKIQRTERGDSAVYLCASSLTQFANTGELFFGEGSRLTVL.

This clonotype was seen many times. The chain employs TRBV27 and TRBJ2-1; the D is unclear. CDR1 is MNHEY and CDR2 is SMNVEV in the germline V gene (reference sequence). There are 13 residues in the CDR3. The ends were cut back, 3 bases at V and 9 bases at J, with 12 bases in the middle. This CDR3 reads CASSFLDMSEQFF. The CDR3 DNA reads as TGTGCCAGCAGTTTTTTGGATATGAGTGAGCAGTTCTTC.

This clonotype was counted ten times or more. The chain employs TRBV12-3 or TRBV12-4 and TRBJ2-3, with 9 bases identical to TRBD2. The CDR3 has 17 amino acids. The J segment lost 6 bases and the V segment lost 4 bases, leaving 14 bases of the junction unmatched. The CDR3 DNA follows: TGTGCCAGCAGTTCTCACTCACTAGCGGGCCTTCGGGATACGCAGTATTTT. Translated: CASSSHSLAGLRDTQYF.

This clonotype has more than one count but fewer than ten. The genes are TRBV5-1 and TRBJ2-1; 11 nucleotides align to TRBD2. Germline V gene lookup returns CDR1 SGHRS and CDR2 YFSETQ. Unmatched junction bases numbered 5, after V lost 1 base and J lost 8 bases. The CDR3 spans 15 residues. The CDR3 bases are TGCGCCAGCAGCTTGACTAGCGGGAGTTTGGATGAGCAGTTCTTC. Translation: CASSLTSGSLDEQFF.

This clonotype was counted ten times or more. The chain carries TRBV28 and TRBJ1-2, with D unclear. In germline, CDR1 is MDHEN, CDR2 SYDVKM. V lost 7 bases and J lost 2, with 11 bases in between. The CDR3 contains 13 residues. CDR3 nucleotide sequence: TGTGCCAGCATGAATCCGGGGAACTATGGCTACACCTTC. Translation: CASMNPGNYGYTF.

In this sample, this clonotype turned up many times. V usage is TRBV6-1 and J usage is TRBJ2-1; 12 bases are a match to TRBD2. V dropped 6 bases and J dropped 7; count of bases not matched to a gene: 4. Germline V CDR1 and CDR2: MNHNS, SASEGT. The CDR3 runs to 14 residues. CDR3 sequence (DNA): TGTGCCAGCAGACTAGCGGGAGGAATGAATGAGCAGTTCTTC. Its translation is CASRLAGGMNEQFF.

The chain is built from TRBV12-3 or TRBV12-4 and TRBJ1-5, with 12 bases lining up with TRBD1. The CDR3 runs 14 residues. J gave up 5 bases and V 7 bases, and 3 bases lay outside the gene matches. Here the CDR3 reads CASTGTGGHQPQHF. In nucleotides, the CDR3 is TGTGCCAGCACCGGGACAGGGGGCCATCAGCCCCAGCATTTT.

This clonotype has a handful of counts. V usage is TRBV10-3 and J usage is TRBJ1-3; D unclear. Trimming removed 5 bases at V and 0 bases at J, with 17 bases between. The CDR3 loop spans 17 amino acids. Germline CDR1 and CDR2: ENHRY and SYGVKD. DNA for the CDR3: TGTGCCATCAGTCCCGTCGCTTCAGCCGACTCTGGAAACACCATATATTTT. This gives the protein CAISPVASADSGNTIYF.

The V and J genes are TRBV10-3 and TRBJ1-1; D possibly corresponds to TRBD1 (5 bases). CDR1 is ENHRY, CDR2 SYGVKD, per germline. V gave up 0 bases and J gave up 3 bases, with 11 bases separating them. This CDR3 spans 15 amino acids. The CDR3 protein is CAISESGRGHTEAFF. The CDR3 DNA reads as TGTGCCATCAGTGAGTCGGGACGGGGTCACACTGAAGCTTTCTTT.